One sample yielded the 3 T cell receptor beta chains listed below, sequenced in a study of blood T cell repertoires in COVID-19. The repertoire was sequenced with immunoSEQ multiplex PCR; TCRdb's copy has only in-frame clones and lacks some. The repertoire has 200,000 to 300,000 clones, approximately 80% of them found once; the top ten carry roughly a tenth. Sequenced: peripheral blood. All receptors derive from a woman older than 75 with acute or convalescent COVID-19.

V and J are TRBV29-1 and TRBJ2-3, with D maybe TRBD2 (6 bases). Trimming stripped 6 bases from V and 2 bases from J, with 21 bases between. The CDR3 has 16 amino acids. From germline, CDR1 is SQVTM and CDR2 ANQGSEA. This CDR3 is CSVPSSSGRYTDTQYF. CDR3 sequence (DNA): TGCAGCGTACCTTCCAGTAGCGGACGATACACAGATACGCAGTATTTT.

This sequence joins TRBV6-5 and TRBJ2-4, with D possibly being TRBD2 (5 bases). CDR3 length: 15 amino acids. Germline CDR1 and CDR2: MNHEY and SVGAGI. V was clipped by 4 bases and J by 1 base, with 11 bases between them. CDR3 region: CASSFGESAKNIQYF. The CDR3, as DNA: TGTGCCAGCAGTTTCGGGGAGAGTGCCAAAAACATTCAGTACTTC.

This clone was picked up a small number of times. The V and J genes are TRBV3-1 (or the pseudogene TRBV3-2) and TRBJ2-1; 14 nucleotides agree with TRBD2. The CDR3 runs to 16 residues. Germline CDR1 reads LGHDT; CDR2 reads YNNKEL (reference sequence). The ends lost 4 bases at V and 6 bases at J; junction bases unmatched: 5. The CDR3 nucleotides are TGTGCCAGCAGCCGCGGGACTAGCGGGGGCATCAATGAGCAGTTCTTC. Encoded protein: CASSRGTSGGINEQFF.